This TCR beta chain was found in a study of cytotoxic CD8 clonotypes in ibrutinib-treated CLL. Profiled with immunoSEQ multiplex PCR; TCRdb holds only in-frame clones, not every one. The table shows about 310,000 clones, with approximately 80% occurring only once. This clone showed up just once. Germline V gives CDR1 LNHNV, CDR2 YYDKDF (reference sequence). Trimming took off 0 bases at V and 6 bases at J, with 9 bases between the two ends. The CDR3 totals 14 residues. V gene TRBV15 combines with J gene TRBJ1-5; no firm D call. This clonotype originated in a human donor with chronic lymphocytic leukemia. The source was PBMCs, collected before ibrutinib treatment. The CDR3 is CATSREGSSQPQHF. CDR3 DNA: TGTGCCACCAGCAGAGAGGGAAGTAGTCAGCCCCAGCATTTT.